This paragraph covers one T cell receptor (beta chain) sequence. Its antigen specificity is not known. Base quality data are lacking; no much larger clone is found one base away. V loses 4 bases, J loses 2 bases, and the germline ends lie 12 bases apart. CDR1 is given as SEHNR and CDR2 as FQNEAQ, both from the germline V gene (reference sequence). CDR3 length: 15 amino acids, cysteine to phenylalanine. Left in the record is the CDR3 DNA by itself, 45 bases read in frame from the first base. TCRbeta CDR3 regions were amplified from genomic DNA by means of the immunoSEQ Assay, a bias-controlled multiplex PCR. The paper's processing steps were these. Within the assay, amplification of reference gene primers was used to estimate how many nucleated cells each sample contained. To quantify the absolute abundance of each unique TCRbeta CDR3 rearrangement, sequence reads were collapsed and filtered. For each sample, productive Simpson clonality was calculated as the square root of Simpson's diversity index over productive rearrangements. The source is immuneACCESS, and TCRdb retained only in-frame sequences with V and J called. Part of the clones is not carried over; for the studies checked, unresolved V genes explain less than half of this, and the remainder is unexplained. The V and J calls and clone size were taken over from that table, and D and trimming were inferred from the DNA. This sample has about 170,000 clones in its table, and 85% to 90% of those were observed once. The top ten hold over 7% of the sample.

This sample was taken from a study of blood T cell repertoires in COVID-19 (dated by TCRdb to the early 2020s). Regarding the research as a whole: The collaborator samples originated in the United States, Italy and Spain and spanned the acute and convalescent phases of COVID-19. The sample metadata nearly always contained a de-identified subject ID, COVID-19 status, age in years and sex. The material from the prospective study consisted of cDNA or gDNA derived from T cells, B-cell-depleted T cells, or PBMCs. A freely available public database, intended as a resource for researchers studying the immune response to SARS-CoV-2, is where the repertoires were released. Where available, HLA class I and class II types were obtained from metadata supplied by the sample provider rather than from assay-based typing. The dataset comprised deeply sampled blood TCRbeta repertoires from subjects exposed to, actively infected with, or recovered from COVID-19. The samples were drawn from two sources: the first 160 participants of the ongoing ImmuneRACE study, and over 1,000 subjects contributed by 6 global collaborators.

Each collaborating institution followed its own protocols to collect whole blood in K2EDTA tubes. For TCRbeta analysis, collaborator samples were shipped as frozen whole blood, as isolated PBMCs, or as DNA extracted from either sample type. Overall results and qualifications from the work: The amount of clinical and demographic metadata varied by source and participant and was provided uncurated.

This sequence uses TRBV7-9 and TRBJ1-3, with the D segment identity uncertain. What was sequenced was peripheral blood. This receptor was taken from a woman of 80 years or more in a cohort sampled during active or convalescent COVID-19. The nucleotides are TGTGCCAGCAGCTCCATCCCCGGGACTGGAAACACCATATATTTT. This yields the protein CASSSIPGTGNTIYF.